These 22 T cell receptor beta chains originate from one sample sequenced in a study of response to subunit inactivated influenza vaccine. TCRdb re-called the RT-PCR reads through MiXCR, storing one row per CDR3 protein. The sample shows about 540,000 distinct CDR3 sequences, approximately 20% of them seen only once. The data also belong to a second study, concerning T cells expressing NK-cell markers. According to that study: Synthesis of TCR beta cDNA relied on 5'RACE template switching carrying UMIs.

The specimen was CD4+ T cells sorted from PBMCs, collected about 11 days after vaccination. These receptors were collected from a man over 45 who received an inactivated influenza vaccine.

The chain recombines TRBV6-5 with TRBJ2-1; the match to TRBD2 covers 7 bases. This CDR3 comprises 14 residues. J gave up 6 bases and V 2 bases, and 4 bases lay outside the gene matches. Germline CDR1 and CDR2: MNHEY and SVGAGI. The CDR3 spells CASSYGGVSNEQFF. CDR3 sequence (DNA): TGTGCCAGCAGTTACGGGGGGGTTAGCAATGAGCAGTTCTTC.

This chain joins TRBV24-1 and TRBJ2-1, with 13 bases fitting TRBD2. The CDR3 is made up of 16 amino acids. Germline loops: CDR1 KGHDR, CDR2 SFDVKD. J was trimmed by 8 bases and V by 5 bases; bases with no gene match: 8. The CDR3, as DNA: TGTGCCACCAGTGGTACTAGCGGGAGGGCCTTCCATGAGCAGTTCTTC. Translation: CATSGTSGRAFHEQFF.

This chain connects TRBV24-1 to TRBJ2-3; 7 positions match TRBD1. The CDR3 has 16 amino acids. V trimming: 2 bases; J trimming: 1 base; junction bases outside the gene matches: 5. Per the germline V gene, CDR1 is KGHDR and CDR2 is SFDVKD. CDR3 bases: TGTGCCACCAGTGATTCCGATGGGACAGGCACAGATACGCAGTATTTT. It encodes CATSDSDGTGTDTQYF.

This clonotype appeared many times. This chain uses TRBV20-1 with TRBJ2-1, with 11 bases lining up with TRBD2. The J segment lost 9 bases and the V segment lost 0 bases, leaving 10 bases of the junction unmatched. Germline-derived CDR1 and CDR2 are DFQATT and SNEGSKA (reference sequence). This CDR3 has 16 amino acids. The CDR3 DNA sequence: TGCAGTGCTAGAGATCTAGGGCGGCTAGCGGGGGGTGAGCAGTTCTTC. Translation gives CSARDLGRLAGGEQFF.

The J gene is TRBJ2-3, the V gene TRBV24-1; D is possibly TRBD2 (6 bases). Germline loops: CDR1 KGHDR, CDR2 SFDVKD. The CDR3 spans 16 residues. Between the trimmed V and J ends, which lost 0 bases and 0 bases, there was a span of 9 bases. This chain's CDR3 is CATSDLVRESTDTQYF. DNA of the CDR3: TGTGCCACCAGTGATTTGGTGCGGGAAAGCACAGATACGCAGTATTTT.

The chain has TRBV7-3 and TRBJ2-5, with TRBD1 identical over 9 bases. The CDR3 is made up of 15 amino acids. The V and J ends lost 1 base and 5 bases, in that order; junction bases with no gene match: 5. Germline loops: CDR1 SGHTA, CDR2 FQGTGA. CDR3 amino acids: CASSLRTGVGETQYF. DNA for the CDR3: TGTGCCAGCAGCTTAAGGACAGGGGTAGGGGAGACCCAGTACTTC.

The chain recombines TRBV18 with TRBJ1-2; TRBD1 might be the D (5 bases). V lost 1 base to trimming and J lost 8 bases, with 17 bases between them. CDR1 KGHSH and CDR2 LQKENI come from the germline V gene. This CDR3 spans 15 amino acids. The CDR3 here is CASSPQRDRAMGYTF. The DNA for the CDR3 is TGTGCCAGCTCACCACAACGGGACCGTGCTATGGGCTACACCTTC.

This clonotype was counted once. The chain uses TRBV9 and TRBJ1-4; D remains ambiguous. V was trimmed by 3 bases and J by 8 bases, leaving 11 bases between them. Germline V gives CDR1 SGDLS, CDR2 YYNGEE. The CDR3 has 13 amino acids. This CDR3 is CASSEAPREKLFF. CDR3 in DNA: TGTGCCAGCAGCGAGGCCCCGCGGGAAAAACTGTTTTTT.

This clonotype came up a few times. The V gene is TRBV11-3, the J gene TRBJ2-3; the match to TRBD2 covers 15 bases. After removal of 5 bases from V and 5 bases from J, the junction contained 8 bases not matched to a gene. The CDR3 totals 17 residues. The germline V gene has CDR1 SGHNT and CDR2 YENEEA. The CDR3 loop is CASSPGLAGGSKDTQYF. The CDR3 DNA is TGTGCCAGCAGCCCGGGACTAGCGGGAGGCTCGAAAGATACGCAGTATTTT.

This clonotype has only a few counts. The genes are TRBV5-6 and TRBJ2-5; 7 bases fit TRBD2. V was clipped by 0 bases and J by 5 bases; unmatched bases: 13. This CDR3 is 17 amino acids long. The germline gives CDR1 SGHDT, CDR2 YYEEEE. The CDR3 DNA reads TGTGCCAGCAGCTTGGGCCAACTAGCGCTTATGAGGGAGACCCAGTACTTC. This gives the protein CASSLGQLALMRETQYF.

The chain carries TRBV6-2 or TRBV6-3 and TRBJ2-1; D is perhaps TRBD2 (5 bases). CDR3 length: 16 amino acids. CDR1 and CDR2 from the germline V gene are MNHEY and SVGEGT. With 7 bases removed from V and 4 bases from J, the gap between germline ends came to 20 bases. The CDR3 DNA reads as TGTGCCAGCACCTCCCACCGGGGTTTGGAATACAATGAGCAGTTCTTC. It specifies CASTSHRGLEYNEQFF.

The rearrangement joins TRBV12-3 or TRBV12-4 to TRBJ1-2, with D possibly being TRBD1 (5 bases). This CDR3 is built from 14 residues. With 8 bases removed from V and 0 bases from J, the gap between germline ends came to 13 bases. CDR3 coding DNA: TGTGCCAGCCAGTTTTGGGGGACTAACTATGGCTACACCTTC. It yields the protein CASQFWGTNYGYTF.

The sample holds a few counts of this clonotype. The chain uses TRBV7-2 and TRBJ2-7; the D is unclear. CDR3 size: 12 residues. Germline V gene data show CDR1 as SGHTA and CDR2 as FQGNSA. Trimming pared 2 bases from V and 1 base from J, leaving 3 bases between. In DNA, the CDR3 is TGTGCCAGCAGCTTACCTTCCTACGAGCAGTACTTC. It yields the protein CASSLPSYEQYF.

This clonotype appeared a few times. The V and J genes are TRBV20-1 and TRBJ2-3, with D possibly TRBD2 on 6 matching bases. Trimming left V 5 bases short and J 1 base short, with 13 bases between. This CDR3 is built from 14 residues. CDR1 and CDR2 (germline): DFQATT, SNEGSKA (reference sequence). This CDR3 reads CSAAGGLGTDTQYF. For the CDR3, the DNA is TGCAGTGCTGCCGGGGGTCTTGGCACAGATACGCAGTATTTT.

This clonotype turned up a few times. This chain uses TRBV24-1 with TRBJ2-6; D gene unclear. Germline CDR1 and CDR2: KGHDR and SFDVKD. V gave up 3 bases and J gave up 0 bases, with 5 bases separating them. The CDR3 runs to 15 residues. The CDR3 reads CATSDKASGANVLTF. CDR3 nucleotides: TGTGCCACCAGTGATAAGGCCTCTGGGGCCAACGTCCTGACTTTC.

V is TRBV28 and J is TRBJ2-5, with 9 bases identical to TRBD1. The CDR3 is made up of 15 amino acids. After removal of 3 bases from V and 4 bases from J, the junction contained 6 bases not matched to a gene. Germline lookup yields CDR1 MDHEN and CDR2 SYDVKM. Here the CDR3 reads CASSLPGQGRETQYF. In nucleotides, the CDR3 is TGTGCCAGCAGTTTGCCGGGACAGGGCAGAGAGACCCAGTACTTC.

The J gene is TRBJ2-3, the V gene TRBV20-1; 10 positions match TRBD2. V lost 4 bases and J lost 4; bases outside the gene matches: 8. The CDR3 consists of 15 residues. CDR1 is DFQATT, CDR2 SNEGSKA, per germline (reference sequence). CDR3 in DNA: TGCAGTGCTAAGGCCGCTCTAGCGGGAGCAGATACGCAGTATTTT. This codes for CSAKAALAGADTQYF.

V usage is TRBV5-5 and J usage is TRBJ2-5, with TRBD2 matching over 12 bases. The CDR3 sequence is 16 residues long. CDR1 and CDR2 (germline): SGHKS, YYEKEE (reference sequence). V lost 1 base to trimming and J lost 5 bases; unmatched junction nucleotides: 6. The CDR3 reads CASSLRLAGGGETQYF. The CDR3 DNA reads as TGTGCCAGCAGCTTGCGGCTAGCGGGAGGGGGGGAGACCCAGTACTTC.

This chain connects TRBV10-3 to TRBJ2-1, with a tentative D call TRBD2 (6 bases). CDR1 and CDR2 (germline): ENHRY, SYGVKD. V lost 3 bases to trimming and J lost 7 bases, with 19 bases between them. The CDR3 spans 16 residues. The DNA of the CDR3 is TGTGCCATCAGTGAACCCTCGGGGCGTGGAGGGAATGAGCAGTTCTTC. This encodes CAISEPSGRGGNEQFF.

The chain uses TRBV11-2 and TRBJ1-4; a weak D match, TRBD1 (5 bases). The CDR3 is made up of 13 amino acids. Trimming cost V 5 bases and J 7 bases, with 11 bases left between them. Per germline, CDR1 SGHAT and CDR2 FQNNGV. The CDR3 nucleotides read TGTGCCAGCAGCCCCATAGGGGCTGAAAAACTGTTTTTT. It translates to CASSPIGAEKLFF.

This clonotype was found a few times. The V and J genes are TRBV5-1 and TRBJ1-2, with TRBD1 as a possible D gene (6 bases). CDR3 length: 15 amino acids. Trimming pared 0 bases from V and 3 bases from J, leaving 12 bases between. The germline gives CDR1 SGHRS, CDR2 YFSETQ. The chain's CDR3 is CASSLGGQTHYGYTF. The CDR3 DNA is TGCGCCAGCAGCTTGGGAGGACAGACACACTATGGCTACACCTTC.

The V gene is TRBV7-8, the J gene TRBJ2-2; D is perhaps TRBD1 (6 bases). Germline V gene sequence: CDR1 SGHVS, CDR2 FQNEAQ. The germline V and J ends were trimmed by 3 bases and 4 bases, with 15 bases remaining between them. The CDR3 is 16 amino acids. The CDR3 loop is CASSLVRGRGTGELFF. DNA of the CDR3: TGTGCCAGCAGCTTGGTTAGGGGGAGAGGCACCGGGGAGCTGTTTTTT.